These T cell receptor beta chains were read from a single sample in a study of T-cell reconstitution after alpha-beta-depleted transplantation in children. TCRdb reprocessed the PCR reads via MiXCR and lists one record per CDR3 protein. This sample has about 98,000 distinct CDR3 sequences; over 6% occur once, and the top ten carry about 17%. The sample in question was PBMCs, obtained before TCRalphabeta/CD19-depleted stem cell transplant. These receptors all stem from a boy between 2 and 10 years old with acute lymphoblastic leukemia, due to receive a stem cell transplant. The CDR3 runs from the conserved cysteine through the conserved F or W. A D gene is named only where the DNA matches it firmly. A row's size may be missing; if present it is once, few, many or a size class.

clone_size: many
j_call: TRBJ2-5
v_call: TRBV5-1
d_call: TRBD2
cdr3_aa: CASSLAVAGGLRETQYF
cdr3_nt: TGCGCCAGCAGCTTGGCGGTAGCGGGGGGGCTTAGAGAGACCCAGTACTTC

clone_size: few
j_call: TRBJ2-7
v_call: TRBV7-7
d_call: .
cdr3_aa: CASSFSRDGDYEQYF
cdr3_nt: TGTGCTAGCAGCTTCTCCCGGGACGGGGACTACGAGCAGTACTTC

clone_size: many
j_call: TRBJ2-3
v_call: TRBV21-1
d_call: .
cdr3_aa: CASCSDRFPDTQYF
cdr3_nt: TGTGCCAGCTGTTCAGACAGATTCCCAGATACGCAGTATTTT

clone_size: few
j_call: TRBJ2-2
v_call: TRBV6-2/TRBV6-3
d_call: .
cdr3_aa: CALQAGGRDTGELFF
cdr3_nt: TGTGCCCTCCAGGCAGGGGGGCGGGACACCGGGGAGCTGTTTTTT

clone_size: medium-sized
j_call: TRBJ1-1
v_call: TRBV2
d_call: TRBD1
cdr3_aa: CASSPGTGYTEAFF
cdr3_nt: TGTGCCAGCAGCCCCGGGACAGGGTACACTGAAGCTTTCTTT

clone_size: .
j_call: TRBJ1-2
v_call: TRBV5-1
d_call: .
cdr3_aa: CASSLGGSTNYGYTF
cdr3_nt: TGCGCCAGCAGCTTGGGCGGTAGTACTAACTATGGCTACACCTTC

clone_size: many
j_call: TRBJ1-5
v_call: TRBV28
d_call: .
cdr3_aa: CASSPQSQPQHF
cdr3_nt: TGTGCCAGCAGTCCCCAAAGTCAGCCCCAGCATTTT

clone_size: .
j_call: TRBJ2-2
v_call: TRBV23-1
d_call: .
cdr3_aa: CASSQRATGELFF
cdr3_nt: TGCGCCAGCAGTCAACGGGCAACCGGGGAGCTGTTTTTT

clone_size: few
j_call: TRBJ2-1
v_call: TRBV20-1
d_call: .
cdr3_aa: CSAREGGREQFF
cdr3_nt: TGCAGTGCTAGAGAAGGCGGGCGCGAGCAGTTCTTC

clone_size: few
j_call: TRBJ1-1
v_call: TRBV6-2/TRBV6-3
d_call: .
cdr3_aa: CASSYSNTEAFF
cdr3_nt: TGTGCCAGCAGTTACTCGAACACTGAAGCTTTCTTT

clone_size: many
j_call: TRBJ1-1
v_call: TRBV5-1
d_call: .
cdr3_aa: CASTSDRPPDTEAFF
cdr3_nt: TGCGCCAGCACATCCGACAGGCCCCCTGACACTGAAGCTTTCTTT

clone_size: many
j_call: TRBJ2-7
v_call: TRBV3-1
d_call: .
cdr3_aa: CASSPSRAGSEQYF
cdr3_nt: TGTGCCAGCAGCCCTTCCAGGGCAGGGTCCGAGCAGTACTTC

clone_size: few
j_call: TRBJ2-3
v_call: TRBV2
d_call: .
cdr3_aa: CASYSGEKTQYF
cdr3_nt: TGTGCCAGCTACTCAGGGGAAAAAACGCAGTATTTT

clone_size: .
j_call: TRBJ2-1
v_call: TRBV5-6
d_call: .
cdr3_aa: CASSPEGGHNEQFF
cdr3_nt: TGTGCCAGCAGCCCTGAGGGGGGGCACAATGAGCAGTTCTTC

clone_size: many
j_call: TRBJ2-7
v_call: TRBV20-1
d_call: .
cdr3_aa: CSARAELLYEQYF
cdr3_nt: TGCAGTGCTAGAGCTGAGTTACTCTACGAGCAGTACTTC

clone_size: many
j_call: TRBJ2-3
v_call: TRBV12-3/TRBV12-4
d_call: .
cdr3_aa: CASSGGTDTQYF
cdr3_nt: TGTGCCAGTTCGGGGGGCACAGATACGCAGTATTTT

clone_size: many
j_call: TRBJ2-3
v_call: TRBV28
d_call: TRBD1
cdr3_aa: CASSLQGARADTQYF
cdr3_nt: TGTGCCAGCAGTTTACAGGGGGCTAGGGCAGATACGCAGTATTTT

clone_size: many
j_call: TRBJ1-2
v_call: TRBV7-2
d_call: .
cdr3_aa: CASSLGGESDGYTF
cdr3_nt: TGTGCCAGCAGCTTAGGGGGGGAATCTGATGGCTACACCTTC

clone_size: few
j_call: TRBJ2-1
v_call: TRBV29-1
d_call: TRBD1
cdr3_aa: CSVDRGPNSYNEQFF
cdr3_nt: TGCAGCGTAGACAGGGGCCCCAACTCCTACAATGAGCAGTTCTTC

clone_size: .
j_call: TRBJ1-1
v_call: TRBV6-1
d_call: .
cdr3_aa: CASSDAPFWAMNTEAFF
cdr3_nt: TGTGCCAGCAGTGACGCCCCTTTTTGGGCCATGAACACTGAAGCTTTCTTT

clone_size: many
j_call: TRBJ1-2
v_call: TRBV6-5
d_call: .
cdr3_aa: CASRAGRGVYGYTF
cdr3_nt: TGTGCCAGCAGGGCTGGGAGGGGGGTCTATGGCTACACCTTC

clone_size: few
j_call: TRBJ1-2
v_call: TRBV11-3
d_call: TRBD1
cdr3_aa: CASSHFPGGAKGNYGYTF
cdr3_nt: TGTGCCAGCAGCCACTTCCCAGGGGGCGCGAAGGGTAACTATGGCTACACCTTC

clone_size: .
j_call: TRBJ1-6
v_call: TRBV20-1
d_call: .
cdr3_aa: CSPRAVGSPLHF
cdr3_nt: TGCAGCCCCCGGGCGGTAGGATCACCCCTCCACTTT

clone_size: many
j_call: TRBJ2-4
v_call: TRBV18
d_call: .
cdr3_aa: CASSPSLRDIEKIQYF
cdr3_nt: TGTGCCAGCTCACCTTCTCTCCGGGACATTGAGAAAATTCAGTACTTC

clone_size: .
j_call: TRBJ1-5
v_call: TRBV20-1
d_call: .
cdr3_aa: CSAERAGGGGVGQPQHF
cdr3_nt: TGCAGTGCCGAGCGGGCGGGTGGAGGCGGTGTAGGACAGCCCCAGCATTTT

clone_size: many
j_call: TRBJ2-2
v_call: TRBV5-4
d_call: .
cdr3_aa: CASSSKRDTGELFF
cdr3_nt: TGTGCCAGCAGCTCAAAACGGGACACCGGGGAGCTGTTTTTT